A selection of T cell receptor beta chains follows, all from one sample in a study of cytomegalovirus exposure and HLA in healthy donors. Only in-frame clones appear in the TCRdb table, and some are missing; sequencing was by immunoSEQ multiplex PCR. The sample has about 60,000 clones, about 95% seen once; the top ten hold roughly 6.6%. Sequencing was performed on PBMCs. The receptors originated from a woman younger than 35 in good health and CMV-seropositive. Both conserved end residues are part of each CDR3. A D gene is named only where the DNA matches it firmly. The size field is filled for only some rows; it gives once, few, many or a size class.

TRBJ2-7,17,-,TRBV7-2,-,TGTGCCAGCAGCTTAGCGGGTGGCACTAGCCTTAGGTTAGAGCAGTACTTC,CASSLAGGTSLRLEQYF
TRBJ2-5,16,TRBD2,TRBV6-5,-,TGTGCCAGCAGTTACCTAGCGGGAGGAGGTGGAGAGACCCAGTACTTC,CASSYLAGGGGETQYF
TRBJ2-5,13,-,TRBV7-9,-,TGTGCCAGCAGGGAAAACGGGGAGGAGACCCAGTACTTC,CASRENGEETQYF
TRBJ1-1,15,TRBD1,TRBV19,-,TGTGCCAGTAGTATAGGGACAGGGGGCTTCACTGAAGCTTTCTTT,CASSIGTGGFTEAFF
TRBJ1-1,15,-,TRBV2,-,TGTGCCAGCAGTGTAGTTCAGGTCGAGAGCACTGAAGCTTTCTTT,CASSVVQVESTEAFF
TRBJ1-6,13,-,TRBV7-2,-,TGTGCCAGCAGCTTATATCAGGATTCACCCCTCCACTTT,CASSLYQDSPLHF
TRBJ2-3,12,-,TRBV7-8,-,TGTGCCAGCAGCTTCTTAACAGATACGCAGTATTTT,CASSFLTDTQYF
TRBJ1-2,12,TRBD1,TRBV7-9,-,TGTGCCAGCAGCTTAGGGGACAGAGGCTACACCTTC,CASSLGDRGYTF
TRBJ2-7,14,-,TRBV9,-,TGTGCCAGCAGCGTAGACGGGAGCCCCTACGAGCAGTACTTC,CASSVDGSPYEQYF
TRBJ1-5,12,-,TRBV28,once,TGTGCCAGTGGACAGCCGGTACAGCCCCAGCATTTT,CASGQPVQPQHF
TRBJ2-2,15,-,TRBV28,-,TGTGCCAGCAGTTTTGCGGGATCGATCACCGGGGAGCTGTTTTTT,CASSFAGSITGELFF
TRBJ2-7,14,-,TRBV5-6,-,TGTGCCAGCAGCTCCATTCAAGGGAGAAATGAGCAGTACTTC,CASSSIQGRNEQYF
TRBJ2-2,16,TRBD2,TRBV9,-,TGTGCCAGCAGCGCATCTAGCGGGAGATTATCCGGGGAGCTGTTTTTT,CASSASSGRLSGELFF
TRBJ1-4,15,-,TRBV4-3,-,TGCGCCAGCAGCCAAGAAGGGGCGCGAAGGGAAAAACTGTTTTTT,CASSQEGARREKLFF
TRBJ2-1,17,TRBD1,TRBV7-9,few,TGTGCCAGCAGTTCTACAAAGCAGGGGGACCGCTACAATGAGCAGTTCTTC,CASSSTKQGDRYNEQFF
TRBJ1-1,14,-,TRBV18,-,TGTGCCAGCTCACCAGCTTTAGGGGATACTGAAGCTTTCTTT,CASSPALGDTEAFF
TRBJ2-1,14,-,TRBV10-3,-,TGTGCCATAGGGGGGGAATCCATTCGGGCCGAGCAGTTCTTC,CAIGGESIRAEQFF
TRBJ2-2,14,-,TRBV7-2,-,TGTGCCAGCAGATCCTCGGGAAACACCGGGGAGCTGTTTTTT,CASRSSGNTGELFF
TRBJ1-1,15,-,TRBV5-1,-,TGCGCCAGCAGCTTGGCCATTCTGATGGAGACTGAAGCTTTCTTT,CASSLAILMETEAFF
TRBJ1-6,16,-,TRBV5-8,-,TGTGCCAGCAGCTTGGGTAGAAGCTCCTATAATTCACCCCTCCACTTT,CASSLGRSSYNSPLHF
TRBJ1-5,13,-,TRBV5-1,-,TGCGCCAGCAGCTTTGGCAGCAATCAGCCCCAGCATTTT,CASSFGSNQPQHF
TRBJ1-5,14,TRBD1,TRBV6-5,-,TGTGCCAGCAGTCCCGCACAGGGGTGGCAGCCCCAGCATTTT,CASSPAQGWQPQHF
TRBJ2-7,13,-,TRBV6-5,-,TGTGCCAGCCACAGTAGGGGTTCCTACGAGCAGTACTTC,CASHSRGSYEQYF
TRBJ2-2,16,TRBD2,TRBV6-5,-,TGTGCCAGCAGTTACTCTCTAGCGGGGGGCCGAGGGGAGCTGTTTTTT,CASSYSLAGGRGELFF
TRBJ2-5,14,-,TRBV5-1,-,TGCGCCAGCAGCTGGAGAATGTACCAAGAGACCCAGTACTTC,CASSWRMYQETQYF
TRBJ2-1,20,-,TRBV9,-,TGTGCCAGCAGCGTAGAAGGGGGCCGGCGGGAGGCCAACATTTACAATGAGCAGTTCTTC,CASSVEGGRREANIYNEQFF
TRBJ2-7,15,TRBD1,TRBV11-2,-,TGTGCCAGCAGCTCCAGGGACAGACTTGACTACGAGCAGTACTTC,CASSSRDRLDYEQYF
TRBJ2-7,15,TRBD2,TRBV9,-,TGTGCCAGCAGCGTAGCTTTTGGCGGGAGTTACGAGCAGTACTTC,CASSVAFGGSYEQYF
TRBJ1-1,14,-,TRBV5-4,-,TGTGCCAGCAGCTTAACCCCAGAGAACACTGAAGCTTTCTTT,CASSLTPENTEAFF
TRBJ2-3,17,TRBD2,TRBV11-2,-,TGTGCCAGCAGCCCCCGAGTAGCGGGGGTATCCACAGATACGCAGTATTTT,CASSPRVAGVSTDTQYF
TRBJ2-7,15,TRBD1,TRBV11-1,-,TGTGCCAGCAGCTCTGACGGGACAGGGCTCTACGAGCAGTACTTC,CASSSDGTGLYEQYF
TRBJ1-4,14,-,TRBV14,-,TGTGCCAGCAGCCCAAGGGCTGGAGGTGAAAAACTGTTTTTT,CASSPRAGGEKLFF
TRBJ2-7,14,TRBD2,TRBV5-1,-,TGCGCCAGCAGCTTGGGTAGCGGGGCCTACGAGCAGTACTTC,CASSLGSGAYEQYF
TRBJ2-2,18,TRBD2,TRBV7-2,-,TGTGCCAGCAGCCCAAGGACTAGCGGGGAGATCACGGCCGGGGAGCTGTTTTTT,CASSPRTSGEITAGELFF
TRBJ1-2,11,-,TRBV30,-,TGTGCCTGGAGTGGCAGATATGGCTACACCTTC,CAWSGRYGYTF
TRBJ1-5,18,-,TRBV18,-,TGTGCCAGCTCACCAGAGGCTGGGGGGATCGTGAGCAATCAGCCCCAGCATTTT,CASSPEAGGIVSNQPQHF
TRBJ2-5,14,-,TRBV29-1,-,TGCAGCGTTGAACTGGGGCAGGGTAAAGAGACCCAGTACTTC,CSVELGQGKETQYF
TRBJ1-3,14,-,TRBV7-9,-,TGTGCCAGCAGTTTTACAGGGAGCGAAAACACCATATATTTT,CASSFTGSENTIYF
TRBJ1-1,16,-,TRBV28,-,TGTGCCAGCAGTTCCCTCCCGGGGGTGCTGAACACTGAAGCTTTCTTT,CASSSLPGVLNTEAFF
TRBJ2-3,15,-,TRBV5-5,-,TGTGCCAGCAGCTGGGGAGGAGGTAACACAGATACGCAGTATTTT,CASSWGGGNTDTQYF
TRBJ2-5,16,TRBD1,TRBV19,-,TGTGCCAGTCAAAAACGGACAGGGGCCTACCAAGAGACCCAGTACTTC,CASQKRTGAYQETQYF
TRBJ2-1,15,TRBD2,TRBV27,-,TGTGCCAGCAGTCCGAGGACTAGCAATGGCAATGAGCAGTTCTTC,CASSPRTSNGNEQFF
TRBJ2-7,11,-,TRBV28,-,TGTGCCAGTAGGAGCTCCTACGAGCAGTACTTC,CASRSSYEQYF
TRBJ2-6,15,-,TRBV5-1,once,TGCGCCAGCAGCCAGACAGCCTCTGGGGCCAACGTCCTGACTTTC,CASSQTASGANVLTF
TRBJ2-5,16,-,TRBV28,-,TGTGCCAGCAGTTTAGGAGGGGTACCCACCGGGGAGACCCAGTACTTC,CASSLGGVPTGETQYF
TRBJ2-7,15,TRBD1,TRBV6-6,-,TGTGCCAGCAGTTACCCGGGACAGATAACCTACGAGCAGTACTTC,CASSYPGQITYEQYF
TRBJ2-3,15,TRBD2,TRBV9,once,TGTGCCAGCAGCGAGGGACTAGTTCGATCAGATACGCAGTATTTT,CASSEGLVRSDTQYF